The 28 T cell receptor beta chains below all came from one sample that was sequenced in a study of identical twins. TCRdb re-derived calls from the 5' RACE reads in MiXCR, one entry per CDR3 protein. The repertoire includes about 570,000 distinct CDR3 sequences, 9.6% of them detected once, and roughly 3% sits in the top ten. Separately, the same data were catalogued under a study of yellow fever vaccine responses in identical twins.

The sequencing input was PBMCs. These receptors came from a woman between 18 and 29 years old in good health.

The chain has TRBV4-2 and TRBJ2-2; possibly TRBD2 for D (6 bases). The germline gives CDR1 LGHNA, CDR2 YNFKEQ. Trimming stripped 4 bases from V and 8 bases from J, with 14 bases between. The CDR3 has 14 residues. The CDR3 sequence: CASSRGLSGGELFF. The CDR3 coding sequence is TGTGCCAGCAGCCGGGGACTCTCCGGTGGGGAGCTGTTTTTT.

This clonotype was seen repeatedly, ten times or more. The chain couples TRBV5-1 to TRBJ2-1; TRBD2 agrees at 11 bases. The length of the CDR3 is 17 residues. The germline V gene encodes CDR1 SGHRS and CDR2 YFSETQ. Germline trimming cut 4 bases from V and 9 bases from J; bases unmatched to any gene: 15. Written as DNA, the CDR3 is TGCGCCAGCAGCCACAATATAGCGGGAGGGGGGTCCCGTGAGCAGTTCTTC. Amino acids: CASSHNIAGGGSREQFF.

Many counts were recorded for this clonotype. The chain combines TRBV7-9 with TRBJ1-5; unclear D gene. From germline, CDR1 is SEHNR and CDR2 FQNEAQ (reference sequence). Between the trimmed V and J ends, which lost 1 base and 3 bases, there was a span of 7 bases. The CDR3 loop spans 14 amino acids. The CDR3 nucleotides are TGTGCCAGCAGCTTAGGGATCCCCAATCAGCCCCAGCATTTT. Its translation is CASSLGIPNQPQHF. The variable domain in full, with the rest retrieved from reference TRBV7-9 and TRBJ1-5, is DTGVSQNPRHKITKRGQNVTFRCDPISEHNRLYWYRQTLGQGPEFLTYFQNEAQLEKSRLLSDRFSAERPKGSFSTLEIQRTEQGDSAMYLCASSLGIPNQPQHFGDGTRLSIL.

This clonotype was detected a few times. This chain joins TRBV25-1 and TRBJ2-1; 8 nucleotides line up with TRBD2. CDR3 length: 16 residues. Germline trimming cut 1 base from V and 4 bases from J; bases unmatched to any gene: 6. Germline assignment: CDR1 MGHDK and CDR2 SYGVNS. The CDR3 DNA sequence: TGTGCCAGCAGTGAATCAGGCGGGAGGCTTTACAATGAGCAGTTCTTC. It encodes CASSESGGRLYNEQFF. The full variable domain, with the rest looked up from reference TRBV25-1 and TRBJ2-1, is EADIYQTPRYLVIGTGKKITLECSQTMGHDKMYWYQQDPGMELHLIHYSYGVNSTEKGDLSSESTVSRIRTEHFPLTLESARPSHTSQYLCASSESGGRLYNEQFFGPGTRLTVL.

This clonotype was seen a handful of times. CDR3 sequence: CASSLMPGGVGDTQYF. The CDR3 nucleotides read TGTGCCAGCAGCTTAATGCCGGGGGGGGTTGGAGATACGCAGTATTTT. This chain links TRBV7-3 with TRBJ2-3, with 8 bases lining up with TRBD2. CDR1 and CDR2 from the germline V gene are SGHTA and FQGTGA. The CDR3 runs 16 residues. Trimming at V came to 1 base and at J to 5 bases, leaving 8 bases not matched to a gene.

This clonotype was recorded at least ten times. The CDR3, as DNA: TGCGCCAGCAGCTTGTCTCTAGCGGGGATCACAGATACGCAGTATTTT. Amino acids: CASSLSLAGITDTQYF. The V gene is TRBV5-1, the J gene TRBJ2-3, with 9 bases that match TRBD2. The trim removed 1 base at V and 2 bases at J, leaving 5 bases unmatched. The CDR3 loop spans 16 amino acids. Germline V gene sequence: CDR1 SGHRS, CDR2 YFSETQ.

This clonotype appeared many times. This chain uses TRBV11-2 with TRBJ2-5; TRBD2 aligns across 16 bases. This CDR3 is 17 amino acids long. Trimming removed 5 bases from V and 5 bases from J; junction bases left unmatched: 8. Germline V gene sequence: CDR1 SGHAT, CDR2 FQNNGV. Here the CDR3 reads CASSPGTSGGAGETQYF. Written as DNA, the CDR3 is TGTGCCAGCAGCCCCGGGACTAGCGGGGGGGCAGGGGAGACCCAGTACTTC.

In this sample, this clonotype turned up many times. V gene TRBV15 combines with J gene TRBJ2-3; D is unclear. The CDR3 has 15 amino acids. In germline, CDR1 is LNHNV, CDR2 YYDKDF (reference sequence). V lost 1 base and J lost 3, with 11 bases in between. The CDR3 reads CATSRAPGATDTQYF. The CDR3 coding sequence is TGTGCCACCAGCAGAGCCCCTGGAGCGACAGATACGCAGTATTTT. Based on the CDR3 plus reference TRBV15 and TRBJ2-3, the full variable domain is DAMVIQNPRYQVTQFGKPVTLSCSQTLNHNVMYWYQQKSSQAPKLLFHYYDKDFNNEADTPDNFQSRRPNTSFCFLDIRSPGLGDTAMYLCATSRAPGATDTQYFGPGTRLTVL.

This chain connects TRBV4-1 to TRBJ1-1; D is perhaps TRBD1 (5 bases). V lost 3 bases, J lost 5 bases, and 10 bases lay in between. CDR3 size: 13 residues. Looked up from germline, CDR1 is MGHRA and CDR2 is YSYEKL. The CDR3 bases are TGCGCCAGCAGCCACCCCGGGACGACTGAAGCTTTCTTT. Translation gives CASSHPGTTEAFF.

At least ten counts were recorded for this clonotype. The gene calls are TRBV5-1 and TRBJ1-6; D is ambiguous. V was pared by 0 bases and J by 5 bases, with 6 bases between. The CDR3 sequence is 14 residues long. Germline CDR1 and CDR2: SGHRS and YFSETQ. CDR3 nucleotides: TGCGCCAGCAGCTTGGGACAAGATAATTCACCCCTCCACTTT. Amino acid sequence: CASSLGQDNSPLHF.

The J gene is TRBJ2-3, the V gene TRBV10-3, with 8 bases fitting TRBD2. CDR3 length equals 13 residues. Germline assignment: CDR1 ENHRY and CDR2 SYGVKD. With 10 bases clipped from V and 4 bases from J, the junction kept 7 bases outside the gene matches. CDR3 sequence reads: CATAGGTADTQYF. Written as DNA, the CDR3 is TGTGCCACCGCGGGGGGTACAGCAGATACGCAGTATTTT.

The V gene is TRBV12-3 or TRBV12-4, the J gene TRBJ2-7; TRBD1 matches 7 bases. V lost 6 bases and J lost 0; bases outside the gene matches: 8. The CDR3 totals 15 residues. The CDR3 spells CASRYRAGGSYEQYF. CDR3 nucleotides: TGTGCCAGCAGGTACAGGGCAGGGGGCTCCTACGAGCAGTACTTC.

This clonotype was found many times. The chain carries TRBV7-9 and TRBJ2-7; D unclear. V was pared by 4 bases and J by 0 bases, with 10 bases between. The germline gives CDR1 SEHNR, CDR2 FQNEAQ (reference sequence). The CDR3 covers 14 residues. The DNA of the CDR3 is TGTGCCAGCAGCTCTCTCGACGGCTCCTACGAGCAGTACTTC. It yields the protein CASSSLDGSYEQYF.

This clonotype was seen only a few times. This chain links TRBV11-2 with TRBJ2-5; a weak D match, TRBD2 (6 bases). Germline CDR1 reads SGHAT; CDR2 reads FQNNGV. V was shortened by 2 bases and J by 4 bases, with 14 bases between the two germline ends. The length of the CDR3 is 15 residues. The CDR3 sequence is CASSLSVGAGETQYF. DNA of the CDR3: TGTGCCAGCAGCTTAAGTGTGGGAGCGGGAGAGACCCAGTACTTC. The entire variable domain, with the rest obtained from reference TRBV11-2 and TRBJ2-5, is as follows: EAGVAQSPRYKIIEKRQSVAFWCNPISGHATLYWYQQILGQGPKLLIQFQNNGVVDDSQLPKDRFSAERLKGVDSTLKIQPAKLEDSAVYLCASSLSVGAGETQYFGPGTRLLVL.

Ten or more counts support this clonotype. This chain connects TRBV27 to TRBJ2-4; 7 bases match TRBD1. The germline CDR1 and CDR2 sequences are MNHEY and SMNVEV (reference sequence). The CDR3 covers 13 residues. After removal of 6 bases from V and 10 bases from J, the junction contained 9 bases not matched to a gene. The DNA of the CDR3 is TGTGCCAGCAGGGGACAGCAGAGGGGGATTCAGTACTTC. It yields the protein CASRGQQRGIQYF.

This clonotype was counted between two and nine times. The chain links TRBV18 to TRBJ2-5, with TRBD2 identical over 9 bases. There are 14 residues in the CDR3. Unmatched junction bases numbered 5, after V lost 6 bases and J lost 3 bases. In germline, CDR1 is KGHSH, CDR2 LQKENI. CDR3 DNA sequence: TGTGCCAGCTCCGCCCCTAGCGGGGAAGAGACCCAGTACTTC. Translation gives CASSAPSGEETQYF.

This clonotype was observed many times. The V gene is TRBV5-1, the J gene TRBJ2-7; 10 nucleotides agree with TRBD1. The CDR3 sequence is 15 residues long. Losses at the gene ends were 1 base for V and 1 base for J; bases not matched to a gene: 2. The germline CDR1 and CDR2 sequences are SGHRS and YFSETQ. CDR3 nucleotides: TGCGCCAGCAGCTTGCCGGGACAGGGGTCCTACGAGCAGTACTTC. The encoded protein is CASSLPGQGSYEQYF.

This clonotype showed up just a few times. The chain uses TRBV3-1 and TRBJ2-6; possibly TRBD1 for D (5 bases). V dropped 6 bases and J dropped 0 bases, with 21 bases sitting between them. This CDR3 region has 19 residues. CDR1 LGHDT and CDR2 YNNKEL come from the germline V gene (reference sequence). For the CDR3, the DNA is TGTGCCAGCAGAGATCGGACGGACGCCAGGGACTCTGGGGCCAACGTCCTGACTTTC. It translates to CASRDRTDARDSGANVLTF.

This clonotype was observed once. The chain combines TRBV7-6 with TRBJ2-1, with D unclear. Trimming took off 5 bases at V and 2 bases at J, with 16 bases between the two ends. Germline lookup yields CDR1 SGHVS and CDR2 FNYEAQ. The CDR3 has 16 residues. CDR3 sequence (DNA): TGTGCCAGCAGCCCCAAGAGGAGCCCGCCCTACAATGAGCAGTTCTTC. Translation: CASSPKRSPPYNEQFF.

The chain recombines TRBV29-1 with TRBJ1-2; 12 positions agree with TRBD1. The CDR3 extends over 14 amino acids. The germline V gene encodes CDR1 SQVTM and CDR2 ANQGSEA. V was clipped by 2 bases and J by 7 bases; unmatched bases: 5. CDR3: CSVESGQGARGYTF. CDR3 coding DNA: TGCAGCGTTGAATCGGGACAGGGGGCGCGTGGCTACACCTTC. Full variable domain (rest looked up from reference TRBV29-1 and TRBJ1-2): SAVISQKPSRDICQRGTSLTIQCQVDSQVTMMFWYRQQPGQSLTLIATANQGSEATYESGFVIDKFPISRPNLTFSTLTVSNMSPEDSSIYLCSVESGQGARGYTFGSGTRLTVV.

This clonotype appeared a few times. This sequence joins TRBV12-3 or TRBV12-4 and TRBJ2-3; 9 bases map to TRBD2. The V segment lost 6 bases and the J segment 0 bases; nucleotides outside the gene matches: 10. The CDR3 sequence is 17 residues long. The DNA for the CDR3 is TGTGCCAGCAGCTCCCGACTAGCGGAAACTAGCACAGATACGCAGTATTTT. Protein: CASSSRLAETSTDTQYF.

There are a few counts of this clonotype. J is TRBJ2-6 and V is TRBV29-1; D is ambiguous. This CDR3 has 15 amino acids. Germline V lookup: CDR1 SQVTM, CDR2 ANQGSEA. Trimming took off 1 base at V and 0 bases at J, with 7 bases between the two ends. CDR3 nucleotides: TGCAGCGTTGAAGGCGGATTCTCTGGGGCCAACGTCCTGACTTTC. Protein product: CSVEGGFSGANVLTF.

J is TRBJ2-5 and V is TRBV3-1, with a weak D call TRBD2 (6 bases). The CDR3 has 15 residues. V was cut by 4 bases and J by 1 base, with 13 bases left in between. CDR1 LGHDT and CDR2 YNNKEL come from the germline V gene (reference sequence). CDR3 sequence reads: CASSRLRTIQETQYF. Written as DNA, the CDR3 is TGTGCCAGCAGCCGCTTAAGGACTATCCAAGAGACCCAGTACTTC.

This clonotype appeared a few times. V gene TRBV6-1 combines with J gene TRBJ1-1; D remains ambiguous. With 7 bases removed from V and 1 base from J, the gap between germline ends came to 10 bases. The CDR3 is 13 residues long. Germline V gives CDR1 MNHNS, CDR2 SASEGT. The CDR3 sequence is CASNYGRNTEAFF. The CDR3 DNA sequence: TGTGCCAGCAACTACGGGAGGAACACTGAAGCTTTCTTT.

This clonotype was counted ten times or more. The chain recombines TRBV6-1 with TRBJ2-2, with 7 positions matching TRBD1. Germline CDR1 is MNHNS and CDR2 is SASEGT. The CDR3 is 15 amino acids. With 6 bases clipped from V and 6 bases from J, the junction kept 10 bases outside the gene matches. The CDR3 sequence is CASSPPRTGPGELFF. The CDR3 nucleotides read TGTGCCAGCAGCCCTCCCCGGACAGGCCCCGGGGAGCTGTTTTTT.

In this sample, this clonotype turned up a few times. The CDR3 region has the DNA TGTGCCAGCAGTTTCTATGGGGGGAGTACCCAGTACTTC. Encoded protein: CASSFYGGSTQYF. This sequence joins TRBV27 and TRBJ2-5, with TRBD2 as a possible D gene (6 bases). CDR3 length: 13 residues. Trimming removed 3 bases from V and 8 bases from J, with 13 bases in between. Germline assignment: CDR1 MNHEY and CDR2 SMNVEV (reference sequence).

The chain is built from TRBV20-1 and TRBJ2-7; 11 bases are a match to TRBD2. The V segment lost 0 bases and the J segment 3 bases; nucleotides outside the gene matches: 10. This CDR3 has 17 amino acids. Germline CDR1 and CDR2: DFQATT and SNEGSKA (reference sequence). CDR3 DNA sequence: TGCAGTGCTAGAGATCCCATTTTAGCGGGGGGGGACTACGAGCAGTACTTC. It codes for CSARDPILAGGDYEQYF.

The CDR3 protein is CASSLGQGATQYF. The CDR3 DNA reads as TGCGCCAGCAGCTTGGGACAGGGGGCTACGCAGTATTTT. The chain combines TRBV5-1 with TRBJ2-3; the match to TRBD1 covers 10 bases. The CDR3 consists of 13 residues. From germline, CDR1 is SGHRS and CDR2 YFSETQ. The J segment lost 8 bases and the V segment lost 0 bases, leaving 0 bases of the junction unmatched.